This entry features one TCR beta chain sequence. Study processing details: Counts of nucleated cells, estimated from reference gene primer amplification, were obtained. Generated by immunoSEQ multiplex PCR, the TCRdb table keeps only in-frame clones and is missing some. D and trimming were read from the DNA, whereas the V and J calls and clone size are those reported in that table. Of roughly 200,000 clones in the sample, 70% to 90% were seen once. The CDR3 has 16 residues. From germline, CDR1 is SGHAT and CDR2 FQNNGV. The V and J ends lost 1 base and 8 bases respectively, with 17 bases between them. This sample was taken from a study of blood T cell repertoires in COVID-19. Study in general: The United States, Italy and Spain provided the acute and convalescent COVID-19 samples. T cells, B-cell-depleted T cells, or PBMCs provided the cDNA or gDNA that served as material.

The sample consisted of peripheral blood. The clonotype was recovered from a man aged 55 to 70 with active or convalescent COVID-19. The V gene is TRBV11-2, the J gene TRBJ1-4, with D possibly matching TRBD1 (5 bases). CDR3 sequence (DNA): TGTGCCAGCAGCTTAGCCCTCGGGGGTTGGAAGGAAAAACTGTTTTTT. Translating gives CASSLALGGWKEKLFF.